This TCR beta chain stems from a study of cytomegalovirus exposure and HLA in healthy donors. Measured with immunoSEQ multiplex PCR; TCRdb has only the in-frame clones, and not every one. The sample shows 240,000 or so clones, 86% of them seen only once. The CDR3 sequence is 16 residues long. Germline loops: CDR1 LNHNV, CDR2 YYDKDF (reference sequence). The germline V and J ends were trimmed by 1 base and 6 bases, with 16 bases remaining between them. The V gene is TRBV15, the J gene TRBJ2-1, with D possibly being TRBD1 (6 bases). Material for sequencing was PBMCs. This TCR derives from a woman younger than 45 in good health and CMV-seropositive. The CDR3 sequence: CATSRAIRGAGNEQFF. The CDR3 DNA reads TGTGCCACCAGCAGAGCGATCAGGGGTGCGGGCAATGAGCAGTTCTTC.